These 3 T cell receptor beta chains came from one sample sequenced in a study of response to subunit inactivated influenza vaccine. MiXCR, applied by TCRdb to the RT-PCR reads, yields one record per CDR3 protein. The repertoire holds about 540,000 distinct CDR3 sequences, with around a quarter as singletons. These records were also assigned to another study, of T cells expressing NK-cell markers. That paper notes: As the method of synthesis, 5'RACE template switching with UMIs yielded TCR beta cDNA.

Sample: CD4+ T cells sorted from PBMCs, taken less than 13 days after vaccination. These receptors were taken from a man aged 50-60 years who received an inactivated influenza vaccine.

There are a few counts of this clonotype. CDR3: CSAYTTIAGGETQYF. The DNA for the CDR3 is TGCAGTGCTTATACAACAATAGCGGGAGGAGAGACCCAGTACTTC. The gene calls are TRBV20-1 and TRBJ2-5, with 10 nucleotides matching TRBD2. Germline V gives CDR1 DFQATT, CDR2 SNEGSKA (reference sequence). V was pared by 5 bases and J by 4 bases, with 10 bases of the junction left unmatched. The CDR3 loop spans 15 amino acids.

A few counts support this clonotype. The rearrangement joins TRBV11-2 to TRBJ2-5, with a possible D match to TRBD2 (5 bases). CDR3 length equals 14 residues. V was clipped by 7 bases and J by 4 bases, with 16 bases between them. CDR1 and CDR2 (germline): SGHAT, FQNNGV. The CDR3 reads CASTRGWAPETQYF. CDR3 coding DNA: TGTGCCAGCACCCGAGGGTGGGCCCCAGAGACCCAGTACTTC.

This clonotype was counted between two and nine times. The chain links TRBV24-1 to TRBJ2-6; D unclear. V was clipped by 2 bases and J by 0 bases, with 7 bases between them. The CDR3 consists of 16 residues. Germline V lookup: CDR1 KGHDR, CDR2 SFDVKD. CDR3 in DNA: TGTGCCACCAGTGATTATAGGAGCTCTGGGGCCAACGTCCTGACTTTC. Translating it yields CATSDYRSSGANVLTF.